The 25 T cell receptor beta chains presented below share a single source sample, sequenced in a study of T cell changes during pregnancy in multiple sclerosis. Method: immunoSEQ multiplex PCR; TCRdb's copy keeps in-frame clones and lacks some. The table records about 69,000 clones, approximately 92% of them present only once. The input for sequencing was peripheral blood, taken in the third trimester of pregnancy. Receptor source: a female donor in good health, enrolled as a control in a pregnancy study.

The CDR3 DNA reads as TGTGCCAGTGGCAGACTAGCGGGGGGGTCGAACACCGGGGAGCTGTTTTTT. As protein: CASGRLAGGSNTGELFF. The chain combines TRBV19 with TRBJ2-2; 14 bases fit TRBD2. Germline trimming cut 8 bases from V and 0 bases from J; bases unmatched to any gene: 5. The CDR3 totals 17 residues. Germline V gene lookup returns CDR1 LNHDA and CDR2 SQIVND (reference sequence). Full variable domain (missing parts from reference TRBV19 and TRBJ2-2): DGGITQSPKYLFRKEGQNVTLSCEQNLNHDAMYWYRQDPGQGLRLIYYSQIVNDFQKGDIAEGYSVSREKKESFPLTVTSAQKNPTAFYLCASGRLAGGSNTGELFFGEGSRLTVL.

The gene calls are TRBV7-9 and TRBJ1-2; D may be TRBD1 (6 bases). V was trimmed by 6 bases and J by 3 bases, leaving 17 bases between them. The CDR3 consists of 15 residues. CDR1 and CDR2 from the germline V gene are SEHNR and FQNEAQ (reference sequence). The CDR3 nucleotides are TGTGCCAGCAGACCACCAAGACAGGTCTACTATGGCTACACCTTC. Its translation is CASRPPRQVYYGYTF.

This chain links TRBV9 with TRBJ1-5, with D perhaps matching TRBD1 (6 bases). Between the trimmed V and J ends, which lost 0 bases and 4 bases, there was a span of 17 bases. This CDR3 is 17 amino acids long. Germline CDR1 is SGDLS and CDR2 is YYNGEE. CDR3 residues: CASSVEPWDTPNQPQHF. CDR3 DNA: TGTGCCAGCAGCGTAGAGCCCTGGGACACCCCTAATCAGCCCCAGCATTTT.

The V call is TRBV5-1, the J call TRBJ2-1; 12 nucleotides match TRBD2. The V gene's germline CDR1 is SGHRS and CDR2 YFSETQ. V lost 4 bases to trimming and J lost 10 bases; unmatched junction nucleotides: 9. The CDR3 is 15 residues long. CDR3 amino acids: CASSRLAGASLEQFF. CDR3 bases: TGCGCCAGCAGCCGACTAGCGGGGGCTTCATTAGAGCAGTTCTTC.

The V and J genes are TRBV7-6 and TRBJ1-2, with D hard to call. Germline lookup yields CDR1 SGHVS and CDR2 FNYEAQ. There are 14 residues in the CDR3. Trimming removed 1 base at V and 2 bases at J, with 8 bases between. The CDR3 sequence: CASSLGARNYGYTF. The CDR3 DNA follows: TGTGCCAGCAGCTTAGGGGCCAGGAACTATGGCTACACCTTC.

The chain has TRBV18 and TRBJ2-5; 8 bases agree with TRBD2. Germline CDR1 is KGHSH and CDR2 is LQKENI. CDR3 length: 15 residues. The ends lost 3 bases at V and 2 bases at J; junction bases unmatched: 5. CDR3 nucleotides: TGTGCCAGCTCACCGCTACTAGCGGCACAAGAGACCCAGTACTTC. As protein: CASSPLLAAQETQYF.

V usage is TRBV28 and J usage is TRBJ1-4; possibly TRBD1 for D (6 bases). The germline V and J ends were trimmed by 6 bases and 7 bases, with 15 bases remaining between them. The CDR3 spans 14 residues. Germline CDR1 and CDR2: MDHEN and SYDVKM. The CDR3 bases are TGTGCCAGCAGCTTAGACAGGTCGAGTGAAAAACTGTTTTTT. Translating gives CASSLDRSSEKLFF. Variable domain in full (rest from reference TRBV28 and TRBJ1-4): DVKVTQSSRYLVKRTGEKVFLECVQDMDHENMFWYRQDPGLGLRLIYFSYDVKMKEKGDIPEGYSVSREKKERFSLILESASTNQTSMYLCASSLDRSSEKLFFGSGTQLSVL.

This chain connects TRBV7-6 to TRBJ2-5; D is possibly TRBD2 (6 bases). CDR1 is SGHVS, CDR2 FNYEAQ, per germline. Deletions cut 1 base from V and 3 bases from J, with 9 bases between. CDR3 length equals 14 residues. CDR3 amino acids: CASSLGGGKETQYF. The CDR3 nucleotides are TGTGCCAGCAGCTTAGGTGGAGGGAAAGAGACCCAGTACTTC.

V gene TRBV10-3 combines with J gene TRBJ1-2, with a tentative D call TRBD1 (5 bases). CDR1 and CDR2 from the germline V gene are ENHRY and SYGVKD. The CDR3 length is 13 residues. The V and J ends lost 2 bases and 6 bases respectively, with 10 bases between them. The CDR3 sequence: CAISERGEHGYTF. For the CDR3, the DNA is TGTGCCATCAGTGAGCGGGGGGAGCATGGCTACACCTTC.

The chain uses TRBV18 and TRBJ2-1; D gene uncertain. Germline CDR1 reads KGHSH; CDR2 reads LQKENI. The V end was cut by 3 bases, the J end by 3 bases, with 9 bases between. This CDR3 comprises 14 residues. Here the CDR3 reads CASSPVQSYNEQFF. The CDR3 DNA reads as TGTGCCAGCTCACCGGTACAGAGCTACAATGAGCAGTTCTTC.

The chain uses TRBV6-6 and TRBJ1-2, with 7 bases that match TRBD1. The CDR3 is made up of 16 amino acids. Trimming removed 4 bases from V and 3 bases from J; junction bases left unmatched: 11. Per germline, CDR1 MNHNY and CDR2 SVGAGI (reference sequence). This CDR3 is CASSFPGQVADYGYTF. The CDR3, as DNA: TGTGCCAGCAGTTTCCCCGGACAGGTGGCCGACTATGGCTACACCTTC.

This chain connects TRBV19 to TRBJ1-5; TRBD1 agrees at 9 bases. V lost 1 base, J lost 7 bases, and 2 bases stayed unmatched. This CDR3 is 14 amino acids long. Germline CDR1 is LNHDA and CDR2 is SQIVND (reference sequence). CDR3 amino acids: CASSIGQGGQPQHF. The CDR3 DNA reads as TGTGCCAGTAGTATAGGACAGGGGGGCCAGCCCCAGCATTTT.

The V and J genes are TRBV6-5 and TRBJ1-2; 7 bases align to TRBD1. CDR3 length: 13 residues. With V trimmed by 6 bases and J by 6 bases, 7 bases remained unmatched. The germline V gene has CDR1 MNHEY and CDR2 SVGAGI. The CDR3: CASRTGDLHGYTF. CDR3 nucleotides: TGTGCCAGCAGAACAGGGGACCTTCATGGCTACACCTTC.

The gene calls are TRBV7-2 and TRBJ1-1; TRBD1 might be the D (5 bases). Germline V gene sequence: CDR1 SGHTA, CDR2 FQGNSA. Trimming pared 3 bases from V and 6 bases from J, leaving 14 bases between. This CDR3 region has 14 residues. The CDR3 reads CASSFQDTKSEAFF. In nucleotides, the CDR3 is TGTGCCAGCAGCTTTCAGGACACAAAATCTGAAGCTTTCTTT.

This sequence joins TRBV18 and TRBJ1-2; D gene ambiguous. With 1 base removed from V and 4 bases from J, the gap between germline ends came to 7 bases. CDR1 is KGHSH, CDR2 LQKENI, per germline. The length of the CDR3 is 13 residues. The CDR3: CASSPQPGYGYTF. CDR3 DNA: TGTGCCAGCTCACCACAGCCCGGCTATGGCTACACCTTC.

A few counts support this clone. The chain joins TRBV20-1 to TRBJ2-1, with a tentative D call TRBD1 (6 bases). Germline V gene sequence: CDR1 DFQATT, CDR2 SNEGSKA (reference sequence). This CDR3 has 10 amino acids. V lost 7 bases, J lost 12 bases, and 13 bases lay in between. The DNA for the CDR3 is TGCAGTGGACTGTTAGGGGGGCAGTTCTTC. Translation gives CSGLLGGQFF.

The chain combines TRBV7-3 with TRBJ2-7, with TRBD1 matching 7 bases. With V trimmed by 5 bases and J by 3 bases, 4 bases remained unmatched. Germline V gives CDR1 SGHTA, CDR2 FQGTGA. The CDR3 loop spans 13 amino acids. CDR3 sequence reads: CASSPGTDYEQYF. In nucleotides, the CDR3 is TGTGCCAGCAGCCCGGGGACAGACTACGAGCAGTACTTC. Variable domain in full (rest from reference TRBV7-3 and TRBJ2-7): GAGVSQTPSNKVTEKGKYVELRCDPISGHTALYWYRQSLGQGPEFLIYFQGTGAADDSGLPNDRFFAVRPEGSVSTLKIQRTERGDSAVYLCASSPGTDYEQYFGPGTRLTVT.

The CDR3 DNA sequence: TGTGCCATCAGTGCCGGGGACAGAGCCTACGAGCAGTACTTC. Translated: CAISAGDRAYEQYF. The chain is built from TRBV10-3 and TRBJ2-7; 7 nucleotides line up with TRBD1. Germline values: CDR1 ENHRY, CDR2 SYGVKD. The CDR3 is 14 residues long. With 4 bases clipped from V and 2 bases from J, the junction kept 5 bases outside the gene matches.

A single count supports this clone. V usage is TRBV30 and J usage is TRBJ1-6, with 8 bases fitting TRBD1. CDR1 and CDR2 (germline): GTSNPN, SVGIG (reference sequence). J gave up 12 bases and V 5 bases, and 9 bases lay outside the gene matches. This CDR3 region has 13 residues. The CDR3: CAWAGQGGLPLHF. CDR3 in DNA: TGTGCCTGGGCTGGACAGGGAGGATTACCCCTCCACTTT. The variable domain in full, with the rest retrieved from reference TRBV30 and TRBJ1-6, is SQTIHQWPATLVQPVGSPLSLECTVEGTSNPNLYWYRQAAGRGLQLLFYSVGIGQISSEVPQNLSASRPQDRQFILSSKKLLLSDSGFYLCAWAGQGGLPLHFGNGTRLTVT.

For the CDR3, the DNA is TGTGCCAGCAGCTCTAGGACAGGCTATGGCTACACCTTC. Protein: CASSSRTGYGYTF. The chain joins TRBV9 to TRBJ1-2; 7 nucleotides align to TRBD1. CDR3 length: 13 amino acids. V was pared by 4 bases and J by 4 bases, with 4 bases of the junction left unmatched. Germline loops: CDR1 SGDLS, CDR2 YYNGEE.

This chain uses TRBV2 with TRBJ2-1; TRBD1 might be the D (6 bases). Between the trimmed V and J ends, which lost 2 bases and 6 bases, there was a span of 17 bases. There are 16 residues in the CDR3. Germline V gives CDR1 SNHLY, CDR2 FYNNEI. The CDR3 region has the DNA TGTGCCAGCAGTGAAAGCTCTGGGGGCGTTTTCAATGAGCAGTTCTTC. Encoded protein: CASSESSGGVFNEQFF.

The V call is TRBV5-1, the J call TRBJ2-3, with 8 bases that match TRBD1. Germline V gives CDR1 SGHRS, CDR2 YFSETQ. This CDR3 has 14 residues. The V segment lost 4 bases and the J segment 5 bases; nucleotides outside the gene matches: 6. CDR3 loop: CASSTQGAGDTQYF. CDR3 nucleotide sequence: TGCGCCAGCAGCACCCAGGGGGCAGGAGATACGCAGTATTTT. Full variable domain (rest looked up from reference TRBV5-1 and TRBJ2-3): KAGVTQTPRYLIKTRGQQVTLSCSPISGHRSVSWYQQTPGQGLQFLFEYFSETQRNKGNFPGRFSGRQFSNSRSEMNVSTLELGDSALYLCASSTQGAGDTQYFGPGTRLTVL.

Ten or more counts support this clone. Other DNA sequences in this specimen translate into the identical CDR3. This chain joins TRBV10-1 and TRBJ1-5; D perhaps matches TRBD1 (5 bases). V shed 5 bases and J shed 6 bases, with 26 bases lying between them. The CDR3 loop spans 18 amino acids. Germline CDR1 reads WNHNN; CDR2 reads SYGVQD (reference sequence). The DNA for the CDR3 is TGCGCCAGCAGTTGGTGCGCCCCCGCCAGGGTTGGTCGTCAGCCCCAGCATTTT. Translation: CASSWCAPARVGRQPQHF.

The V call is TRBV28, the J call TRBJ1-4; D is undetermined. Deletions cut 5 bases from V and 0 bases from J, with 4 bases between. CDR3 length: 13 amino acids. Germline values: CDR1 MDHEN, CDR2 SYDVKM. The CDR3 sequence is CASSTPTNEKLFF. As DNA, the CDR3 is TGTGCCAGCAGTACACCAACTAATGAAAAACTGTTTTTT. Supplemented by reference TRBV28 and TRBJ1-4, the full variable domain reads DVKVTQSSRYLVKRTGEKVFLECVQDMDHENMFWYRQDPGLGLRLIYFSYDVKMKEKGDIPEGYSVSREKKERFSLILESASTNQTSMYLCASSTPTNEKLFFGSGTQLSVL.

This clone was observed a single time. The chain recombines TRBV28 with TRBJ2-7, with D uncertain. Germline lookup yields CDR1 MDHEN and CDR2 SYDVKM. Trimming removed 11 bases at V and 3 bases at J, with 5 bases between. CDR3 size: 9 residues. The CDR3 DNA follows: TGTGCCTGCTACTACGAGCAGTACTTC. It specifies CACYYEQYF. The full variable domain, with the rest looked up from reference TRBV28 and TRBJ2-7, is DVKVTQSSRYLVKRTGEKVFLECVQDMDHENMFWYRQDPGLGLRLIYFSYDVKMKEKGDIPEGYSVSREKKERFSLILESASTNQTSMYLCACYYEQYFGPGTRLTVT.